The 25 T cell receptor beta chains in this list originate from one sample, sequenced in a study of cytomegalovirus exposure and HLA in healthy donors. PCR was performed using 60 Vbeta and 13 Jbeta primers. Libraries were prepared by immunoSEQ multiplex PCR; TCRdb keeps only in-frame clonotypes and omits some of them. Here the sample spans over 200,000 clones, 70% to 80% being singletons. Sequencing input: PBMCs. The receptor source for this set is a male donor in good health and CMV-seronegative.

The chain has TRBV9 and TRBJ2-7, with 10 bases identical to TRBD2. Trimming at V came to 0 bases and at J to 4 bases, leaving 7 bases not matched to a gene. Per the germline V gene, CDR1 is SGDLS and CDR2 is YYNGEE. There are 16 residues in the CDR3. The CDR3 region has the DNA TGTGCCAGCAGCGTAGAGTCTAGCGGGAGAACTTACGAGCAGTACTTC. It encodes CASSVESSGRTYEQYF.

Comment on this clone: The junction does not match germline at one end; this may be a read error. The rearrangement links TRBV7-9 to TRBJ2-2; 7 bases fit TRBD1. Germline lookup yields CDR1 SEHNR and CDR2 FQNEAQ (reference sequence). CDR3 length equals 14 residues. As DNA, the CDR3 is TGTGCCAACAGCTTTTCAGGGGGTTCCGGGGAGCTGTTTTTT. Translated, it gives CANSFSGGSGELFF. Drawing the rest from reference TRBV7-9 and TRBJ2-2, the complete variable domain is DTGVSQNPRHKITKRGQNVTFRCDPISEHNRLYWYRQTLGQGPEFLTYFQNEAQLEKSRLLSDRFSAERPKGSFSTLEIQRTEQGDSAMYLCANSFSGGSGELFFGEGSRLTVL.

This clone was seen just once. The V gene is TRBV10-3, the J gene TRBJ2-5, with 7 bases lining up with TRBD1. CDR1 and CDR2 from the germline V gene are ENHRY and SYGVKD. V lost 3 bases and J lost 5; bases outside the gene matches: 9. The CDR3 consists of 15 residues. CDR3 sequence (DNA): TGTGCCATCAGTGACTTGGCAGGGGGAAAGGAGACCCAGTACTTC. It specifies CAISDLAGGKETQYF.

DNA of the CDR3: TGTGCCAGCAGCTTCCCCGGCGGAGGGGAGCTGTTTTTT. Translating it yields CASSFPGGGELFF. This chain connects TRBV5-4 to TRBJ2-2; D is uncertain. Trimming took 2 bases from V and 8 from J, leaving 10 bases between them. Germline CDR1 and CDR2: SGHNT and YYREEE (reference sequence). The CDR3 has 13 amino acids.

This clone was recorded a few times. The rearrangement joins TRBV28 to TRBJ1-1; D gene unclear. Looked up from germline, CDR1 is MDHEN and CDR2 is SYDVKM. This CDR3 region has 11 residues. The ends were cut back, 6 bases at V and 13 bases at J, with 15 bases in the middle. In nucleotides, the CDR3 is TGTGCCAGCAGCCTGGAGCTGAAGCGTTTCTTT. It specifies CASSLELKRFF.

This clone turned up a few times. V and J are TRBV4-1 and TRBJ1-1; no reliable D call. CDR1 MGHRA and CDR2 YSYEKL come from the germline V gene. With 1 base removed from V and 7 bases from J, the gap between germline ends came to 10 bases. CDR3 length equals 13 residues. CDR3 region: CASSQATELEAFF. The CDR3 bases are TGCGCCAGCAGCCAAGCAACAGAACTTGAAGCTTTCTTT.

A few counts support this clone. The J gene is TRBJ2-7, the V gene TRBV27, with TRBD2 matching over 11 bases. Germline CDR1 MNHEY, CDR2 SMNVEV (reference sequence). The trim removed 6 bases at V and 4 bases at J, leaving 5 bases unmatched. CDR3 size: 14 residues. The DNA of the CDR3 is TGTGCCAGCAGAACACTAGCGGGAGAGTACGAGCAGTACTTC. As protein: CASRTLAGEYEQYF.

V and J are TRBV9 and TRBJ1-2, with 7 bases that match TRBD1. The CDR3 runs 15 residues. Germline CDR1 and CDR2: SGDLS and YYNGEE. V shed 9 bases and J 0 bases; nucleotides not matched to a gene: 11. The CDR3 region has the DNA TGTGCCACCTTATTCCAACAGGGGCCTAACTATGGCTACACCTTC. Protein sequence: CATLFQQGPNYGYTF.

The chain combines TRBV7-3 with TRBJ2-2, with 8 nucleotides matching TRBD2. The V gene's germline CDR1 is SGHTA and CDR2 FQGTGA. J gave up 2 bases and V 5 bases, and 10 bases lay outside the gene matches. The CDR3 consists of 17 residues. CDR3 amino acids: CASSQHRSGRNTGELFF. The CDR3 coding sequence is TGTGCCAGCAGCCAGCACCGGAGCGGGAGAAACACCGGGGAGCTGTTTTTT.

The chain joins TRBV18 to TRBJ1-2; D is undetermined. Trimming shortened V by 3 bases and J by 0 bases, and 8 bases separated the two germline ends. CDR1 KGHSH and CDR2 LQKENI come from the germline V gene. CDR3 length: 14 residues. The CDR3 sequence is CASSPLSANYGYTF. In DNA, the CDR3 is TGTGCCAGCTCACCTCTCTCAGCTAACTATGGCTACACCTTC.

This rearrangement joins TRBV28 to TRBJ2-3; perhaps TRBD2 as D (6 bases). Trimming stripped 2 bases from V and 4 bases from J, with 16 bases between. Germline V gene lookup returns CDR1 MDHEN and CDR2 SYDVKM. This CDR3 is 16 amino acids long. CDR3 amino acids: CASSLMRGAAADTQYF. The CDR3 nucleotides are TGTGCCAGCAGTTTAATGCGCGGGGCGGCCGCAGATACGCAGTATTTT. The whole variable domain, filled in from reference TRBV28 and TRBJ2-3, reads DVKVTQSSRYLVKRTGEKVFLECVQDMDHENMFWYRQDPGLGLRLIYFSYDVKMKEKGDIPEGYSVSREKKERFSLILESASTNQTSMYLCASSLMRGAAADTQYFGPGTRLTVL.

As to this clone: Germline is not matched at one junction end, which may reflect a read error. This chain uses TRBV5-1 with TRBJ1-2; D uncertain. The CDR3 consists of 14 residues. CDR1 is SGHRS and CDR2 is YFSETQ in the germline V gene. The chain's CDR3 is CASSLSGYNDGYTF. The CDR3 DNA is TGCGCCAGCAGCTTATCGGGGTATAACGATGGCTACACCTTC.

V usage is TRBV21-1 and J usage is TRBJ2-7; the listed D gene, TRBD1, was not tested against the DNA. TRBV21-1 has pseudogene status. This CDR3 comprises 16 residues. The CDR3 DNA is TGTGCCAGCAGCAAAGGGAAGTTGGACAGGGGCGACGAGCAGTACTTC. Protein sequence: CASSKGKLDRGDEQYF.

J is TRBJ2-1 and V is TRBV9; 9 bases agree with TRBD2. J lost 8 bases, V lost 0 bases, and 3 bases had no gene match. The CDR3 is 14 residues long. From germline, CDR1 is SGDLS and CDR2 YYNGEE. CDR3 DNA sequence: TGTGCCAGCAGCGTAGTAGCGGGAGAGGATGAGCAGTTCTTC. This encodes CASSVVAGEDEQFF.

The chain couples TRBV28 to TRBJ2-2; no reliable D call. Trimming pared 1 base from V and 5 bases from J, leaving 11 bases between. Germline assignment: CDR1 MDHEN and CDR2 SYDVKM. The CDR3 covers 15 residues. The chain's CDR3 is CASSLYRSSTGELFF. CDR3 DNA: TGTGCCAGCAGTTTATACCGGTCCTCGACCGGGGAGCTGTTTTTT.

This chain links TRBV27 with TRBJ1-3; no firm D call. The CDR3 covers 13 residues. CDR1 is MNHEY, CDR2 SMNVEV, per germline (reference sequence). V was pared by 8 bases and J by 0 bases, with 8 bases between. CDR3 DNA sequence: TGTGCCAGCCGCCCAGGCTCTGGAAACACCATATATTTT. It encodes CASRPGSGNTIYF.

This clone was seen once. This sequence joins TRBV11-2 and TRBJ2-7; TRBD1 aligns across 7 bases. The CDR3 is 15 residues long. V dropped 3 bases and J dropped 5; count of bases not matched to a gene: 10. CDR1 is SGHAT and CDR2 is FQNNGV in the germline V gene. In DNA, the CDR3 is TGTGCCAGCAGCTTGTTCCGGGACAGTACCAACGAGCAGTACTTC. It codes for CASSLFRDSTNEQYF.

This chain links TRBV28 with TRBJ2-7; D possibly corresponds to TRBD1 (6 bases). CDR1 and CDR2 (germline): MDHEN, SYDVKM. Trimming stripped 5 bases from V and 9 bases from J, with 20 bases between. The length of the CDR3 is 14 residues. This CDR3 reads CASSLRQELRWQYF. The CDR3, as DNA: TGTGCCAGCAGTCTAAGACAGGAACTACGTTGGCAGTACTTC. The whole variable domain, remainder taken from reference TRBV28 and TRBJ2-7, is DVKVTQSSRYLVKRTGEKVFLECVQDMDHENMFWYRQDPGLGLRLIYFSYDVKMKEKGDIPEGYSVSREKKERFSLILESASTNQTSMYLCASSLRQELRWQYFGPGTRLTVT.

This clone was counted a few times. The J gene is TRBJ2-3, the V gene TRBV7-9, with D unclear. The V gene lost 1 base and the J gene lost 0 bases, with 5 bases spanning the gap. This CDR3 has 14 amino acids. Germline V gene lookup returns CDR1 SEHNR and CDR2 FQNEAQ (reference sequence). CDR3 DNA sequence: TGTGCCAGCAGCTTAGATCCTAGCACAGATACGCAGTATTTT. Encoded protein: CASSLDPSTDTQYF.

The CDR3 sequence: CSVRQGYTF. DNA for the CDR3: TGCAGCGTTCGACAGGGCTACACCTTC. The rearrangement uses TRBV29-1 and TRBJ1-2; TRBD1 might be the D (5 bases). CDR1 SQVTM and CDR2 ANQGSEA come from the germline V gene. The V end lost 5 bases, the J end lost 8 bases, and 6 bases lay between the germline ends. This CDR3 has 9 amino acids.

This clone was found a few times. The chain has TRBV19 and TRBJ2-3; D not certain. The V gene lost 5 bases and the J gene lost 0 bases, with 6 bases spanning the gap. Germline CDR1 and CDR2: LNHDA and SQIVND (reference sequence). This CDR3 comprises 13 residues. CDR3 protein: CASSGASTDTQYF. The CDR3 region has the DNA TGTGCCAGTAGTGGAGCCAGCACAGATACGCAGTATTTT.

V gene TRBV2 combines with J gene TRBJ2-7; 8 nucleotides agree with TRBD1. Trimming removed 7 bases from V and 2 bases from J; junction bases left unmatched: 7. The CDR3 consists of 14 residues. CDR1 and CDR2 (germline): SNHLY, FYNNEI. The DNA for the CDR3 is TGTGCCAGCATTCCACAGGGGGGTGCCTACGAGCAGTACTTC. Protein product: CASIPQGGAYEQYF.

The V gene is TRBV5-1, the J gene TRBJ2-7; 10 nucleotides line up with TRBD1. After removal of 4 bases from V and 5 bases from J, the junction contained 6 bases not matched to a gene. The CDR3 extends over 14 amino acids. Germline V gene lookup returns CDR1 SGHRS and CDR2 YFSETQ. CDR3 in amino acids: CASSGTGEEDEQYF. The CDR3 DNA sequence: TGCGCCAGCAGCGGGACAGGGGAGGAAGACGAGCAGTACTTC. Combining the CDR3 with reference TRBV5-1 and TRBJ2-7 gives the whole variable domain KAGVTQTPRYLIKTRGQQVTLSCSPISGHRSVSWYQQTPGQGLQFLFEYFSETQRNKGNFPGRFSGRQFSNSRSEMNVSTLELGDSALYLCASSGTGEEDEQYFGPGTRLTVT.

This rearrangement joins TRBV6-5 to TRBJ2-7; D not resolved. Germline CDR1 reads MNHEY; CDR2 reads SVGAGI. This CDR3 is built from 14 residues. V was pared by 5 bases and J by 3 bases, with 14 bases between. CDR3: CASSTPGFSYEQYF. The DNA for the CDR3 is TGTGCCAGCAGTACCCCCGGGTTCAGCTACGAGCAGTACTTC.

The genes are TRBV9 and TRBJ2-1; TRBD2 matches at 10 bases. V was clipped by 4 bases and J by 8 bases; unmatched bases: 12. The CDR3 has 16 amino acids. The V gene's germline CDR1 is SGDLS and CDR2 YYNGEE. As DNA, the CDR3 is TGTGCCAGCAGCCTCTACGGGACTAGCGTTTTTGATGAGCAGTTCTTC. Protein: CASSLYGTSVFDEQFF.